The rows below give T cell receptor beta chains drawn from one sample of a study of control samples from healthy donors and cancer patients. TCRdb's copy holds only in-frame clones and misses some; the assay was immunoSEQ multiplex PCR. The profile shows 150,000 to 190,000 clones, over 90% of them singletons. Specimen: blood. The receptors derive from a man aged 45-65 years in good health. Both conserved end residues are part of each CDR3. Size is omitted from some rows. Given values are once, few, many or a class for expanded clones.

clone_size,v_call,j_call,cdr3_aa
.,TRBV7-8,TRBJ2-5,CASHLAGEIGETQYF
.,TRBV28,TRBJ2-7,CASSPKGSLAYYEQYF
.,TRBV21-1,TRBJ2-7,CASGLGTSAFTGSGEQYF
.,TRBV5-6,TRBJ2-7,CASSLRISSYEQYF
.,TRBV3-1/TRBV3-2,TRBJ2-7,CASSQGPRGAYEQYF
.,TRBV24-1,TRBJ2-3,CATSDPNVRDRDTDTQYF
.,TRBV28,TRBJ1-6,CASSGGTGVISPLHF
.,TRBV11-3,TRBJ2-1,CASSSFQLAGGSNEQFF
.,TRBV2,TRBJ1-1,CASRAATGVNTEAFF
few,TRBV3-1/TRBV3-2,TRBJ2-5,CASSQKPPLAGTRETQYF
.,TRBV9,TRBJ2-1,CASSVASKFSNEQFF
.,TRBV3-1/TRBV3-2,TRBJ2-7,CASSPRTGFSEQYF
.,TRBV6-6,TRBJ1-4,CASSPRVATNEKLFF
.,TRBV5-5,TRBJ2-3,CASSSGLAGGIDTQYF
.,TRBV5-5,TRBJ2-3,CASSSRSGQGARDTQYF
.,TRBV7-9,TRBJ2-5,CASSFGETQYF
.,TRBV14,TRBJ1-6,CASSLIRDSPLHF
few,TRBV13,TRBJ1-2,CASSSTGYYGYTF
once,TRBV11-2,TRBJ2-2,CASIEGSKKTGELFF
.,TRBV10-1,TRBJ2-1,CASSEDMASNEQFF
.,TRBV14,TRBJ1-6,CASSQESPNSPLHF
once,TRBV30,TRBJ2-1,CAWTPQKSAGVTNEQFF
.,TRBV6-1,TRBJ1-2,CASSETKIYGYTF
once,TRBV19,TRBJ2-3,CASSIGTGADTQYF
once,TRBV24-1,TRBJ1-5,CATSVAGTNQPQHF
.,TRBV28,TRBJ2-3,CASSPWTSGSSSTDTQYF
.,TRBV2,TRBJ2-7,CASSDRITYEQYF
.,TRBV5-6,TRBJ1-4,CASRPATPNEKLFF
.,TRBV3-1/TRBV3-2,TRBJ2-3,CASSQEPGLIPDTQYF
.,TRBV18,TRBJ2-5,CASSPDWASQETQYF
.,TRBV20-1,TRBJ1-2,CSASPQQNGYTF
.,TRBV11-2,TRBJ2-2,CASSLGQGNGELFF
.,TRBV5-1,TRBJ2-5,CASSFGQGRETQYF
.,TRBV7-2,TRBJ2-7,CASSSRLAGNYEQYF
.,TRBV6-5,TRBJ2-5,CASSPGPKETQYF
.,TRBV27,TRBJ1-4,CASSTIGQFNEKLFF
.,TRBV25-1,TRBJ1-2,CASMRPGGNYGYTF
.,TRBV7-2,TRBJ2-3,CASSLAGRKLDTQYF
.,TRBV19,TRBJ1-3,CASSIETSSGNTIYF
.,TRBV7-9,TRBJ2-1,CASSLGSIRRDEQFF
.,TRBV6-2/TRBV6-3,TRBJ1-2,CASSYPGLLISNGYTF
.,TRBV2,TRBJ2-5,CASSDRFGTQYF
.,TRBV5-5,TRBJ2-2,CASSERTSGNTGELFF
.,TRBV3-1/TRBV3-2,TRBJ2-7,CASSQGTVSYEQYF
.,TRBV3-1/TRBV3-2,TRBJ2-3,CASSQDVAGPLTDTQYF
.,TRBV28,TRBJ2-7,CASSNGPSRRNEQYF
.,TRBV24-1,TRBJ2-3,CATSDRSGTDTQYF
.,TRBV5-6,TRBJ1-1,CASNRRDTEAFF
.,TRBV6-5,TRBJ2-1,CASSYSGGTNDEQFF
.,TRBV6-5,TRBJ2-7,CASRWDFLYEQYF
.,TRBV6-5,TRBJ2-5,CASSPRLAGEETQYF
.,TRBV5-1,TRBJ1-3,CASSGGTTGNTIYF
.,TRBV5-1,TRBJ2-2,CASRLTTGELFF
once,TRBV5-1,TRBJ2-5,CASRRPAGRETQYF
.,TRBV11-3,TRBJ2-1,CASSLGRGGLKLEQFF